Here is one T cell receptor (beta chain) with its context. V was shortened by 5 bases and J by 2 bases, with 10 bases between the two germline ends. Germline CDR1 reads MDHEN; CDR2 reads SYDVKM. There are 13 residues in the CDR3. The sample belongs to a study of shared clonotypes between healthy human individuals. The data were produced by immunoSEQ multiplex PCR, yet TCRdb's version contains in-frame clones alone and is incomplete. The table has about 450,000 clones, roughly 77% seen once; the top ten hold over 10%. The sequence was collected from a woman aged 40 to 50 in good health. Some clones in this sample may be carry-over from other donors' samples. The sample was PBMCs. The rearrangement uses TRBV28 and TRBJ2-7, with D possibly being TRBD1 (5 bases). For the CDR3, the DNA is TGTGCCAGCAGTAGTGGGGCCCCCTACGAGCAGTACTTC. Translated, it gives CASSSGAPYEQYF.